This entry features one T cell receptor (beta chain) sequence. The source of the sample is a study of blood T cell repertoires in COVID-19. About the research overall: Sites in the United States, Italy and Spain provided acute and convalescent COVID-19 samples.

The assay was immunoSEQ multiplex PCR, and TCRdb's table has in-frame clones only and misses some. The data contain around 69,000 clones, around 85% of them singletons. CDR1 and CDR2 (germline): SGHRS, YFSETQ. CDR3 length equals 14 residues. V dropped 0 bases and J dropped 4 bases, with 8 bases sitting between them. Sequences were obtained from peripheral blood. The clonotype was recovered from a man aged 50 to 59 with acute or convalescent COVID-19. The V call is TRBV5-1, the J call TRBJ2-1; no clear D gene. As DNA, the CDR3 is TGCGCCAGCAGCTTGGACAGTGAATACAATGAGCAGTTCTTC. Amino acid sequence: CASSLDSEYNEQFF.